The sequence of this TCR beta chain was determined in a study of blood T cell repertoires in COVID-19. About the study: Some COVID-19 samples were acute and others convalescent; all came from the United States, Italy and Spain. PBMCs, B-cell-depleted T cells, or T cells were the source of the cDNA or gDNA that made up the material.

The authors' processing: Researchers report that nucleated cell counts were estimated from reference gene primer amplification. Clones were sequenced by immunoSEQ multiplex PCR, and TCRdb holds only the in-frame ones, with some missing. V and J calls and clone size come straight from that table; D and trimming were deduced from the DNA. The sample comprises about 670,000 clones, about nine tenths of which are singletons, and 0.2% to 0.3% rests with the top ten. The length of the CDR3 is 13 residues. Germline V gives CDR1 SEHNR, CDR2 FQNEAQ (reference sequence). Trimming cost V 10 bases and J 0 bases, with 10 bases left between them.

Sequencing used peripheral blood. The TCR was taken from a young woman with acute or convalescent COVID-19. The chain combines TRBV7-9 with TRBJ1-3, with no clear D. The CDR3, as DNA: TGTGCCAACTCACTCCCCTCTGGAAACACCATATATTTT. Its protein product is CANSLPSGNTIYF.